The rows below give T cell receptor beta chains drawn from one sample of a study of control samples from healthy donors and cancer patients. This table comes from immunoSEQ multiplex PCR, and its TCRdb copy is limited to in-frame clones, with some not included. The repertoire includes 120,000 or so clones, roughly 94% of them detected once, and around 3.6% sits in the top ten. The sequenced sample consisted of blood. These receptors originate from a man between 25 and 39 years old in good health. Both conserved end residues are part of each CDR3. Each record gives: J gene, D gene, V gene, clone size, CDR3 protein, CDR3 DNA. D genes are given only for firm matches. A clone size is listed for some rows: how often the clone was seen (once, few, many), or a class if it is expanded.

TRBJ2-5,TRBD1,TRBV6-2/TRBV6-3,-,CASRPGQGAQETQYF,TGTGCCAGCAGGCCTGGACAGGGCGCTCAAGAGACCCAGTACTTC
TRBJ2-1,-,TRBV10-3,-,CAISVTNEQFF,TGTGCCATCAGTGTAACTAATGAGCAGTTCTTC
TRBJ2-2,-,TRBV29-1,-,CSAKWGSGELFF,TGCAGCGCCAAGTGGGGGTCCGGGGAGCTGTTTTTT
TRBJ1-4,-,TRBV15,-,CATSRDLGNEKLFF,TGTGCCACCAGCAGAGATTTAGGAAATGAAAAACTGTTTTTT
TRBJ2-2,TRBD2,TRBV6-6,-,CASSHPLGLAGDTGELFF,TGTGCCAGCAGTCACCCACTCGGACTAGCGGGAGACACCGGGGAGCTGTTTTTT
TRBJ2-5,-,TRBV7-2,-,CASSLGAVGTQYF,TGTGCCAGCAGCCTCGGCGCCGTAGGAACCCAGTACTTC
TRBJ2-7,TRBD1,TRBV19,-,CASSPGTGGSYEQYF,TGTGCCAGTAGTCCTGGGACAGGGGGCTCCTACGAGCAGTACTTC
TRBJ2-7,-,TRBV6-2/TRBV6-3,-,CASSLGPEQYF,TGTGCCAGCAGCCTTGGACCAGAGCAGTACTTC
TRBJ2-5,-,TRBV5-6,-,CASSLTRAAFYF,TGTGCCAGCAGCCTGACCCGGGCCGCTTTCTACTTC
TRBJ2-4,-,TRBV11-2,once,CASSTTGLTKNIQYF,TGTGCCAGCAGCACCACGGGATTGACCAAAAACATTCAGTACTTC
TRBJ1-1,-,TRBV6-1,-,CASSEPWTAMNTEAFF,TGTGCCAGCAGTGAACCTTGGACAGCTATGAACACTGAAGCTTTCTTT
TRBJ2-5,-,TRBV18,-,CASSPTTKETQYF,TGTGCCAGCTCACCGACTACTAAAGAGACCCAGTACTTC
TRBJ2-2,-,TRBV7-9,-,CASSFFGTGELFF,TGTGCCAGCAGCTTCTTCGGGACCGGGGAGCTGTTTTTT
TRBJ2-5,-,TRBV7-6,-,CASSRSPAGETQYF,TGTGCCAGCAGCCGTAGCCCGGCAGGAGAGACCCAGTACTTC
TRBJ2-1,-,TRBV24-1,-,CATSARGGLYNEQFF,TGTGCCACCAGTGCCAGGGGCGGGCTTTACAATGAGCAGTTCTTC
TRBJ2-7,-,TRBV13,-,CASSLEGNFYEQYF,TGTGCCAGCAGCTTGGAGGGGAACTTCTACGAGCAGTACTTC
TRBJ1-3,-,TRBV6-5,-,CASSYGLGFSGNTIYF,TGTGCCAGCAGTTATGGCTTGGGTTTCTCTGGAAACACCATATATTTT
TRBJ2-7,TRBD2,TRBV11-2,-,CASSPSGRGSDYEQYF,TGTGCCAGCAGCCCCTCAGGGCGGGGGTCCGATTACGAGCAGTACTTC
TRBJ2-7,-,TRBV11-2,-,CASSLTYEQYF,TGTGCCAGCAGCCTCACCTACGAGCAGTACTTC
TRBJ1-6,-,TRBV10-1,few,CASSEGRNNSPLHF,TGCGCCAGCAGTGAGGGACGGAATAATTCACCCCTCCACTTT
TRBJ1-2,-,TRBV28,-,CASITLGGYTF,TGTGCCAGCATTACCCTTGGGGGCTACACCTTC
TRBJ1-3,-,TRBV4-1,-,CASSQAAGFGNTIYF,TGCGCCAGCAGCCAAGCGGCGGGGTTCGGAAACACCATATATTTT
TRBJ1-5,-,TRBV5-8,-,CASSLSGNQPQHF,TGTGCCAGCAGCTTGTCCGGAAATCAGCCCCAGCATTTT
TRBJ2-7,TRBD1,TRBV7-9,-,CASSPGGYEQYF,TGTGCCAGCAGCCCAGGGGGATACGAGCAGTACTTC
TRBJ2-2,-,TRBV4-3,-,CASSRSELEYTGELFF,TGCGCCAGCAGCCGTTCGGAACTAGAATACACCGGGGAGCTGTTTTTT
TRBJ2-7,TRBD2,TRBV3-1/TRBV3-2,-,CASSQDRLAGAGYEQYF,TGTGCCAGCAGCCAAGATCGTCTAGCGGGGGCGGGGTACGAGCAGTACTTC
TRBJ1-6,TRBD1,TRBV7-6,-,CASSPSGTANSPLHF,TGTGCCAGCAGCCCCTCCGGGACAGCCAATTCACCCCTCCACTTT
TRBJ2-5,-,TRBV7-9,-,CASSDARETQYF,TGTGCCAGCAGCGACGCCCGGGAGACCCAGTACTTC
TRBJ1-6,-,TRBV7-2,-,CASSLVLSNSPLHF,TGTGCCAGCAGCTTAGTCTTGTCTAATTCACCCCTCCACTTT
TRBJ1-6,-,TRBV5-6,-,CASSLQVNSPLHF,TGTGCCAGCAGCTTGCAGGTTAATTCACCCCTCCACTTT
TRBJ1-2,-,TRBV7-9,once,CASSLPPYNQGAHSIGYTF,TGTGCCAGCAGCTTGCCTCCCTATAACCAGGGAGCGCACAGCATTGGCTACACCTTC
TRBJ2-1,-,TRBV14,-,CASSLFGVSEQFF,TGTGCCAGCAGCCTCTTCGGCGTATCTGAGCAGTTCTTC
TRBJ2-7,-,TRBV5-6,-,CASSLIRSYEQYF,TGTGCCAGCAGCTTGATCAGGTCCTACGAGCAGTACTTC
TRBJ1-1,-,TRBV28,-,CASRTWLSSTNTEAFF,TGTGCCAGCAGAACTTGGCTCAGCTCTACGAACACTGAAGCTTTCTTT
TRBJ1-2,TRBD1,TRBV4-3,-,CASSQDGAGGRGYTF,TGCGCCAGCAGCCAAGATGGGGCAGGGGGCCGTGGCTACACCTTC
TRBJ2-3,TRBD1,TRBV5-4,-,CASSVTGVGTDTQYF,TGTGCCAGCAGCGTGACAGGGGTGGGCACAGATACGCAGTATTTT
TRBJ1-1,-,TRBV12-5,-,CASGARRGSLSEAFF,TGTGCTAGTGGTGCCCGCAGGGGCTCCCTCTCTGAAGCTTTCTTT
TRBJ1-2,-,TRBV7-2,-,CASIDRSYGYTF,TGTGCCAGCATTGACAGGTCCTATGGCTACACCTTC
TRBJ2-3,TRBD2,TRBV9,-,CASSTGTPGGTQYF,TGTGCCAGCAGCACGGGGACTCCGGGGGGTACGCAGTATTTT
TRBJ2-5,-,TRBV6-5,-,CASSYSLGIVTQYF,TGTGCCAGCAGTTACTCGCTGGGAATTGTGACCCAGTACTTC
TRBJ2-5,TRBD2,TRBV24-1,-,CATSDLPSLAGGVETQYF,TGTGCCACCAGTGATTTGCCGTCCCTAGCGGGGGGAGTAGAGACCCAGTACTTC
TRBJ1-2,TRBD1,TRBV4-1,-,CASSLPGQGSYGYTF,TGCGCCAGCAGCTTACCGGGACAGGGAAGCTATGGCTACACCTTC
TRBJ1-2,-,TRBV20-1,few,CSASGGGGYTF,TGCAGTGCTAGTGGGGGTGGTGGCTACACCTTC
TRBJ1-1,-,TRBV7-2,-,CASSLIGQGYTEAFF,TGTGCCAGCAGCTTAATTGGGCAGGGATACACTGAAGCTTTCTTT
TRBJ1-5,-,TRBV28,-,CASRGGGGKVSPQHF,TGTGCCAGCAGGGGTGGCGGGGGGAAGGTTTCGCCCCAGCATTTT
TRBJ1-5,-,TRBV18,-,CASSPEVSGNQPQHF,TGTGCCAGCTCACCAGAGGTGTCGGGCAATCAGCCCCAGCATTTT